The rows below give T cell receptor beta chains drawn from one sample of a study of T cell changes during pregnancy in multiple sclerosis. Measured with immunoSEQ multiplex PCR; TCRdb has only the in-frame clones, and not every one. This sample yields around 68,000 clones, of which just over 90% are seen a single time; about 0.45% belongs to the top ten. Sequenced material: CD4+ T cells from peripheral blood mononuclear cells, taken before pregnancy. The source is a female donor with multiple sclerosis, enrolled in a pregnancy study. Each CDR3 is given with its conserved first and last residue. The order of the fields is clone size, V gene, J gene, CDR3 protein. Clone size is not always given. Where it is, it says once, few, many or a class for expanded clones.

abundance: -; v_gene: TRBV28; j_gene: TRBJ1-2; CDR3aa: CASSLDYRGIYGYTF
abundance: -; v_gene: TRBV28; j_gene: TRBJ1-4; CDR3aa: CASSLPPGGVNEKLFF
abundance: -; v_gene: TRBV18; j_gene: TRBJ1-1; CDR3aa: CASSPRALTMNTEAFF
abundance: -; v_gene: TRBV5-4; j_gene: TRBJ2-5; CDR3aa: CASGRTGQETQYF
abundance: -; v_gene: TRBV6-5; j_gene: TRBJ1-1; CDR3aa: CASSYTIRGTEAFF
abundance: -; v_gene: TRBV9; j_gene: TRBJ2-7; CDR3aa: CASSVDQVLNEQYF
abundance: -; v_gene: TRBV7-2; j_gene: TRBJ1-1; CDR3aa: CASSLSTGMNTEAFF
abundance: few; v_gene: TRBV15; j_gene: TRBJ2-7; CDR3aa: CATSRDERVYEQYF
abundance: once; v_gene: TRBV7-7; j_gene: TRBJ2-5; CDR3aa: CASSSGSLGTQYF
abundance: -; v_gene: TRBV18; j_gene: TRBJ1-5; CDR3aa: CASSPQQGARQPQHF
abundance: -; v_gene: TRBV12-5; j_gene: TRBJ2-3; CDR3aa: CASGLGAGDRVRTDTQYF
abundance: -; v_gene: TRBV27; j_gene: TRBJ2-1; CDR3aa: CASSFGTFGNEQFF
abundance: -; v_gene: TRBV5-1; j_gene: TRBJ2-1; CDR3aa: CASSGGSGSSYNEQFF
abundance: -; v_gene: TRBV10-3; j_gene: TRBJ1-2; CDR3aa: CAVLLNYGYTF
abundance: -; v_gene: TRBV6-5; j_gene: TRBJ1-3; CDR3aa: CASSYSGGGFGTLNF
abundance: once; v_gene: TRBV28; j_gene: TRBJ1-5; CDR3aa: CASSPGQGGNQPQHF
abundance: -; v_gene: TRBV15; j_gene: TRBJ2-7; CDR3aa: CATSRELGGGLAEQYF
abundance: few; v_gene: TRBV28; j_gene: TRBJ1-1; CDR3aa: CASLWTGPVTEAFF
abundance: -; v_gene: TRBV9; j_gene: TRBJ2-2; CDR3aa: CASKRAGTGELFF
abundance: -; v_gene: TRBV19; j_gene: TRBJ2-5; CDR3aa: CASSVQTSGSQETQYF
abundance: -; v_gene: TRBV29-1; j_gene: TRBJ2-1; CDR3aa: CSVEASWTSGRAFF
abundance: -; v_gene: TRBV18; j_gene: TRBJ2-2; CDR3aa: CASSPFRDTGELFF
abundance: -; v_gene: TRBV6-6; j_gene: TRBJ1-5; CDR3aa: CASSQSSNQPQHF
abundance: -; v_gene: TRBV5-6; j_gene: TRBJ2-2; CDR3aa: CASSLAGSSRGELFF
abundance: -; v_gene: TRBV7-2; j_gene: TRBJ2-3; CDR3aa: CASSPGVAGGRDTQYF
abundance: -; v_gene: TRBV5-1; j_gene: TRBJ2-5; CDR3aa: CASSLTSGRREETQYF